The rows below give T cell receptor beta chains drawn from one sample of a study of shared clonotypes between healthy human individuals. Assay used: immunoSEQ multiplex PCR; TCRdb lists only in-frame clones, some missing. The sample holds some 2,100,000 clones; 90% to 95% are singletons and the top ten take around 1.7%. Sequencing used naive CD8+ T cells from PBMCs. The origin of the receptors is a man aged 18-30 years in good health. Some clones in this sample may be carry-over from other donors' samples. Both conserved end residues are part of each CDR3. The D gene is left open where the match is weak. The size of a clone is reported for some rows only, either as once, few or many, or as a class for expanded clones.

>-|TRBV5-1|14|TRBJ1-2|-
CASSFGNDNYGYTF
TGCGCCAGCAGCTTTGGCAACGATAACTATGGCTACACCTTC
>-|TRBV28|15|TRBJ1-6|-
CASSLRVGPGVPLHF
TGTGCCAGCAGTTTACGTGTAGGGCCCGGGGTTCCCCTCCACTTT
>once|TRBV11-2|17|TRBJ1-1|-
CASSGLRGGMMNTEAFF
TGTGCCAGCAGCGGACTCAGGGGCGGAATGATGAACACTGAAGCTTTCTTT
>once|TRBV4-1|14|TRBJ2-1|-
CASSQATTLNEQFF
TGCGCCAGCAGCCAAGCAACCACTCTCAATGAGCAGTTCTTC
>-|TRBV7-9|16|TRBJ2-7|-
CASSLVAEGTTYEQYF
TGTGCCAGCAGCTTAGTAGCTGAGGGCACTACCTACGAGCAGTACTTC
>-|TRBV27|13|TRBJ1-1|TRBD1
CASSQDRDAEAFF
TGTGCCAGCAGTCAGGACAGGGACGCTGAAGCTTTCTTT
>-|TRBV19|14|TRBJ1-1|-
CASSPMTENTEAFF
TGTGCCAGTAGTCCAATGACAGAGAACACTGAAGCTTTCTTT
>-|TRBV7-9|15|TRBJ1-2|-
CASSLAGLTNYGYTF
TGTGCCAGCAGCTTAGCGGGCCTAACAAACTATGGCTACACCTTC
>-|TRBV27|14|TRBJ2-5|TRBD1
CASSFGQGVETQYF
TGTGCCAGCAGTTTTGGACAGGGCGTAGAGACCCAGTACTTC
>-|TRBV19|14|TRBJ2-2|-
CASSINENTGELFF
TGTGCCAGTAGTATTAATGAGAACACCGGGGAGCTGTTTTTT
>-|TRBV11-2|15|TRBJ2-7|-
CASSLGQGPGAEQYF
TGTGCCAGCAGCTTAGGGCAGGGGCCAGGCGCCGAGCAGTACTTC
>-|TRBV19|14|TRBJ2-7|-
CASSIVRGSYEQYF
TGTGCCAGTAGTATAGTCAGGGGTTCCTACGAGCAGTACTTC
>-|TRBV11-2|13|TRBJ2-1|-
CASSPYAQGEQFF
TGTGCCAGCAGCCCCTACGCTCAGGGCGAGCAGTTCTTC
>-|TRBV10-3|16|TRBJ2-2|-
CAISDPLRGEVGELFF
TGTGCCATCAGTGACCCGCTCAGGGGCGAGGTCGGGGAGCTGTTTTTT
>-|TRBV7-9|14|TRBJ1-1|-
CASSLKQVIPEAFF
TGTGCCAGCAGCTTAAAACAGGTAATCCCTGAAGCTTTCTTT
>-|TRBV27|14|TRBJ2-7|TRBD2
CASSSSGVSYEQYF
TGTGCCAGCAGTTCTAGCGGGGTCTCCTACGAGCAGTACTTC
>-|TRBV7-9|15|TRBJ2-1|-
CASSLGEGSYNEQFF
TGTGCCAGCAGCTTAGGAGAAGGCTCCTACAATGAGCAGTTCTTC
>-|TRBV27|13|TRBJ2-5|-
CASSPVEAQAQYF
TGTGCCAGCAGCCCGGTAGAGGCTCAGGCCCAGTACTTC
>-|TRBV2|16|TRBJ2-7|TRBD2
CASSGGTSGRLNEQYF
TGTGCCAGCAGTGGGGGGACTAGCGGGAGGTTAAACGAGCAGTACTTC
>-|TRBV7-9|14|TRBJ1-2|TRBD1
CASSSPLTGNGYTF
TGTGCCAGCAGCTCTCCTTTGACAGGGAATGGCTACACCTTC
>-|TRBV11-2|17|TRBJ2-4|TRBD2
CASSAGLAGAMRNIQYF
TGTGCCAGCAGCGCAGGACTAGCGGGAGCCATGAGGAACATTCAGTACTTC
>-|TRBV5-4|12|TRBJ2-7|-
CASSLGRIEQYF
TGTGCCAGCAGCTTGGGCAGGATCGAGCAGTACTTC
>-|TRBV27|14|TRBJ2-7|TRBD1
CASSWNRDSYEQYF
TGTGCCAGCAGCTGGAACCGGGACAGCTACGAGCAGTACTTC
>-|TRBV7-8|13|TRBJ1-2|TRBD1
CASSSPQGYGYTF
TGTGCCAGCAGTTCACCACAGGGGTATGGCTACACCTTC
>-|TRBV6-6|15|TRBJ2-1|TRBD2
CASSYGAGGPNEQFF
TGTGCCAGCAGTTATGGGGCGGGAGGGCCAAATGAGCAGTTCTTC
>-|TRBV28|15|TRBJ1-2|TRBD1
CASRSRDRVLGGYTF
TGTGCCAGCAGGTCCCGGGACAGGGTTTTGGGAGGCTACACCTTC
>-|TRBV7-8|18|TRBJ1-2|TRBD1
CASSLGTAPNGAPYGYTF
TGTGCCAGCAGCTTGGGGACAGCTCCCAACGGGGCTCCTTATGGCTACACCTTC
>-|TRBV29-1|11|TRBJ2-7|-
CSVGDLDEQYF
TGCAGCGTCGGGGACCTCGACGAGCAGTACTTC
>-|TRBV4-1|16|TRBJ1-5|-
CASSQVFEGRHQPQHF
TGCGCCAGCAGCCAAGTATTTGAGGGTCGGCATCAGCCCCAGCATTTT
>-|TRBV4-1|16|TRBJ2-1|TRBD2
CASSQALAVQSDEQFF
TGCGCCAGCAGCCAAGCACTAGCGGTCCAGAGCGATGAGCAGTTCTTC
>-|TRBV14|15|TRBJ2-1|-
CASSPRRSSYNEQFF
TGTGCCAGCAGCCCGAGACGGAGCTCCTACAATGAGCAGTTCTTC
>once|TRBV30|14|TRBJ1-6|-
CAWNQGTGKVPLHF
TGTGCCTGGAACCAGGGGACCGGGAAGGTGCCCCTCCACTTT